Below, one T cell receptor (beta chain) is given with its context. The entry originates in a study of shared T cell receptors in the human thymus. V shed 2 bases, J shed 5 bases, and the junction held 6 bases outside the gene matches. There are 14 residues in the CDR3. CDR1 GTSNPN and CDR2 SVGIG come from the germline V gene (reference sequence). Some clones are missing from TCRdb's copy, which holds only in-frame ones; the method was immunoSEQ multiplex PCR. The profile covers roughly 700,000 clones, with 88% appearing a single time and over 0.008% taken by the ten largest. The sample also formed part of further work on human thymus T cells. That paper notes: Unrelated people showed highly overlapping thymic repertoires, related research reported.

The J gene is TRBJ2-7, the V gene TRBV30; TRBD2 aligns across 10 bases. The material sequenced was thymocytes. This clonotype originated in a boy younger than two with a congenital heart defect. In DNA, the CDR3 is TGTGCCTGGAGTATAGCGGGAGGCTTCGACGAGCAGTACTTC. This codes for CAWSIAGGFDEQYF.